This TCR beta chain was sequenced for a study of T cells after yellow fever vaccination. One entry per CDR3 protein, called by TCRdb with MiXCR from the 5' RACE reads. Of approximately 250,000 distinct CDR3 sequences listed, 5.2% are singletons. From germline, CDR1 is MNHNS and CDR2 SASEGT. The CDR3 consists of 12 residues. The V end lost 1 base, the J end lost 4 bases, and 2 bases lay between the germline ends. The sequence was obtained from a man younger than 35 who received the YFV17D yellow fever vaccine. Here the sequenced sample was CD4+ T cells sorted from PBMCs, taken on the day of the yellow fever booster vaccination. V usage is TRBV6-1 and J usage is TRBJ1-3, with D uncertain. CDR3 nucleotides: TGTGCCAGCAGTGAAGGCGGAAACACCATATATTTT. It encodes CASSEGGNTIYF.